Listed below are T cell receptor beta chains from one sample, sequenced in a study of T cells after yellow fever vaccination. TCRdb reprocessed the 5' RACE reads with MiXCR, giving one entry per CDR3 protein. Of a few hundred thousand distinct CDR3 sequences listed, roughly 8.3% are singletons. The source was PBMCs, collected about 41 days after the first yellow fever vaccination. These receptors were taken from a man aged 18 to 29 who received the YFV17D yellow fever vaccine. CDR3s include the opening cysteine and the closing phenylalanine or tryptophan. Each record gives: V gene, D gene, clone size, J gene, CDR3 length, CDR3 DNA, CDR3 protein. D genes are given only for firm matches. Size is stated for part of the rows, as once, few or many counts, or as a class when the clone is expanded.

TRBV6-1	NA	NA	TRBJ2-3	14	TGTGCCAGCGGGGGGACAGTAAGAAGGGATACGCAGTATTTT	CASGGTVRRDTQYF
TRBV12-3/TRBV12-4	TRBD2	NA	TRBJ2-1	17	TGTGCCAGCAGCGAAACTGGACTAGCGGGGGGGAGAGGTGAGCAGTTCTTC	CASSETGLAGGRGEQFF
TRBV7-9	NA	few	TRBJ2-5	16	TGTGCCAGCAGCTTATTCTCGACAGTAAACCAAGAGACCCAGTACTTC	CASSLFSTVNQETQYF
TRBV30	NA	NA	TRBJ2-5	13	TGTGCCTGGAGTGGCCAGATTCGGGAGACCCAGTACTTC	CAWSGQIRETQYF
TRBV18	NA	NA	TRBJ2-2	17	TGTGCCAGCTCACCACCCGAGGGCGGGGCGTACACCGGGGAGCTGTTTTTT	CASSPPEGGAYTGELFF
TRBV7-9	TRBD1	NA	TRBJ1-1	14	TGTGCCAGCAGCACGCCGGTGACAGGGTCTGAAGCTTTCTTT	CASSTPVTGSEAFF
TRBV6-5	NA	few	TRBJ2-7	15	TGTGCCAGCAGTTACTTTCGGGGTGGCTCCTACGAGCAGTACTTC	CASSYFRGGSYEQYF
TRBV21-1	NA	few	TRBJ1-2	14	TGTGCCAGCAGCAAAGCGCGGGAAAACTATGGCTACACCTTC	CASSKARENYGYTF
TRBV7-9	TRBD1	NA	TRBJ1-2	13	TGTGCCAGCAGCGGACAGGGTTCGGACGGCTACACCTTC	CASSGQGSDGYTF
TRBV7-2	NA	few	TRBJ2-1	12	TGTGCCAGCAGCTTAGGTGACTTTAAGGGGTTCTTC	CASSLGDFKGFF
TRBV10-3	NA	many	TRBJ1-2	11	TGTGCCATCTCGACAGGCTATGGCTACACCTTC	CAISTGYGYTF
TRBV4-2	NA	NA	TRBJ2-3	14	TGTGCCAGCAGCCAAGGACAGTCAGCGGATACGCAGTATTTT	CASSQGQSADTQYF
TRBV5-1	TRBD2	NA	TRBJ2-4	14	TGCGCCAGCAGCTTGGGCGGGGGGATAAACATTCAGTACTTC	CASSLGGGINIQYF
TRBV6-2/TRBV6-3	NA	few	TRBJ2-2	14	TGTGCCAGCAGCCGCATGGGGGACACCGGGGAGCTGTTTTTT	CASSRMGDTGELFF
TRBV7-8	NA	many	TRBJ2-5	13	TGTGCCAGCAGCTTACCCCGACAGGACTCCCAGTACTTC	CASSLPRQDSQYF
TRBV7-9	TRBD2	many	TRBJ2-1	16	TGTGCCAGCAGCTTAGCCCTAGCGGGGGCGTACAATGAGCAGTTCTTC	CASSLALAGAYNEQFF
TRBV2	NA	few	TRBJ2-1	11	TGTGCCAGCAGGGGGGTGGCTGAGCAGTTCTTC	CASRGVAEQFF
TRBV20-1	NA	NA	TRBJ2-3	14	TGCAGTGCTCCTCTGACTCCGCGGGCAGATACGCAGTATTTT	CSAPLTPRADTQYF
TRBV20-1	NA	few	TRBJ1-1	12	TGCAGTGCTTTGGATATGAACACTGAAGCTTTCTTT	CSALDMNTEAFF
TRBV7-9	TRBD2	many	TRBJ2-5	13	TGTGCCAGCAGCTCGGGACTAGAAGGGACCCAGTACTTC	CASSSGLEGTQYF
TRBV27	NA	few	TRBJ1-5	14	TGTGCCAGCAGTTTATCCGGTTTCAATCAGCCCCAGCATTTT	CASSLSGFNQPQHF
TRBV6-5	TRBD1	many	TRBJ2-1	16	TGTGCCAGCAGTTCAGACAGGGGGGATTCCTACAATGAGCAGTTCTTC	CASSSDRGDSYNEQFF
TRBV12-5	NA	NA	TRBJ2-5	13	TGTGCTAGTGGTTTTTCTGTCAAAGAGACCCAGTACTTC	CASGFSVKETQYF
TRBV30	NA	NA	TRBJ2-1	14	TGTGCCTGGAGTGCAACGAGCACCTACAATGAGCAGTTCTTC	CAWSATSTYNEQFF
TRBV4-3	NA	NA	TRBJ2-2	15	TGCGCCAGCAGCTCGAGGACGGCGAACACCGGGGAGCTGTTTTTT	CASSSRTANTGELFF
TRBV6-5	NA	NA	TRBJ2-6	12	TGTGCCAGCAGTCGTGGGGCCAACGTCCTGACTTTC	CASSRGANVLTF
TRBV30	NA	many	TRBJ2-1	14	TGTGCCTGGAGTAGAGGGGGGCGCGTCGATGAGCAGTTCTTC	CAWSRGGRVDEQFF
TRBV5-4	TRBD1	few	TRBJ2-5	16	TGTGCCAGCAGCCCAAGGACAGGGAGCGGTCCGGGGACCCAGTACTTC	CASSPRTGSGPGTQYF
TRBV20-1	NA	NA	TRBJ2-3	14	TGCAGTGCCCAACCCGCCGGAGTCACAGATACGCAGTATTTT	CSAQPAGVTDTQYF
TRBV24-1	NA	few	TRBJ1-1	13	TGTGCCATCCCTAGGGCGTGGAACACTGAAGCTTTCTTT	CAIPRAWNTEAFF
TRBV19	NA	NA	TRBJ1-1	13	TGTGCCAGTAGTCATAGACAGTTCCCTGAAGCTTTCTTT	CASSHRQFPEAFF
TRBV11-2	TRBD2	NA	TRBJ2-2	20	TGTGCCAGCTCCCCCGGGCTAGCGGGGAGACATTACGCGAACACCGGGGAGCTGTTTTTT	CASSPGLAGRHYANTGELFF
TRBV5-1	NA	medium-sized	TRBJ2-7	17	TGCGCCAGCAGCTTGGGATGGGCGTCTGGGGGGAAGGACGAGCAGTACTTC	CASSLGWASGGKDEQYF
TRBV12-3/TRBV12-4	TRBD2	NA	TRBJ2-1	14	TGTGCCAGCAGTTTTGAGGGAGCGGGGAATGAGCAGTTCTTC	CASSFEGAGNEQFF
TRBV7-8	NA	many	TRBJ2-1	14	TGTGCCAGCAGCTTAAGGGGCTCCTACAATGAGCAGTTCTTC	CASSLRGSYNEQFF
TRBV18	NA	NA	TRBJ1-2	14	TGTGCCAGCTCGCCTAACGACGGGAACTATGGCTACACCTTC	CASSPNDGNYGYTF
TRBV7-2	NA	NA	TRBJ2-5	14	TGTGCCAGCAGCGCATGGGCAAGACAAGAGACCCAGTACTTC	CASSAWARQETQYF
TRBV9	TRBD1	few	TRBJ1-4	15	TGTGCCAGCAGCCCGGAGGGGACAGGGCGTGAAAAACTGTTTTTT	CASSPEGTGREKLFF
TRBV7-6	TRBD1	NA	TRBJ2-7	15	TGTGCCAGCAGCGGAAGCCGGGACAGGGTCTACGAGCAGTACTTC	CASSGSRDRVYEQYF
TRBV29-1	TRBD1	NA	TRBJ1-2	11	TGCAGCGTCACAGGGGGCGATGGCTACACCTTC	CSVTGGDGYTF
TRBV5-1	NA	many	TRBJ2-5	12	TGCGCCAGCACGTTCGGTGGGGAGACCCAGTACTTC	CASTFGGETQYF
TRBV5-1	TRBD1	NA	TRBJ1-4	14	TGCGCCAGCAGCTGGGGACAGATTAATGAAAAACTGTTTTTT	CASSWGQINEKLFF
TRBV5-1	NA	few	TRBJ2-1	15	TGCGCCAGCAGCTCCATAAGTGGACCATACAATGAGCAGTTCTTC	CASSSISGPYNEQFF
TRBV10-2	NA	many	TRBJ2-5	13	TGCGCCAGCTCGGTTTCAGGCCGGGAGACCCAGTACTTC	CASSVSGRETQYF
TRBV7-9	NA	few	TRBJ2-1	16	TGTGCCACCTACGGGGGCTTGGTTAAATCCTACAATGAGCAGTTCTTC	CATYGGLVKSYNEQFF
TRBV30	NA	few	TRBJ2-2	17	TGTGCCTGGAGAAGGGGGTTTGGGTACAGCTCCACCGGGGAGCTGTTTTTT	CAWRRGFGYSSTGELFF
TRBV5-1	NA	NA	TRBJ2-3	13	TGCGCCAGCAGCTTGGTCGGGGACGGTACGCAGTATTTT	CASSLVGDGTQYF
TRBV12-3/TRBV12-4	NA	few	TRBJ2-3	15	TGTGCCAGCAGTTTAGGCTTCACTACCACAGATACGCAGTATTTT	CASSLGFTTTDTQYF
TRBV6-5	NA	few	TRBJ2-2	15	TGTGCCAGCAGTTACGGCCCGGCCAACACCGGGGAGCTGTTTTTT	CASSYGPANTGELFF
TRBV5-1	NA	NA	TRBJ2-5	14	TGCGCCAGCAGCTTGGGGCGGGCTGGAGAGACCCAGTACTTC	CASSLGRAGETQYF
TRBV6-5	NA	many	TRBJ1-4	14	TGTGCCAGCAGTTACCGGCGGGCGGATGAAAAACTGTTTTTT	CASSYRRADEKLFF
TRBV28	NA	NA	TRBJ2-3	15	TGTGCCAGCAGCTCCTCTGGAGACGGCACAGATACGCAGTATTTT	CASSSSGDGTDTQYF
TRBV5-6	NA	NA	TRBJ2-5	15	TGTGCCAGCAGCTCGGTCTCACGCCTTTACGAGACCCAGTACTTC	CASSSVSRLYETQYF
TRBV30	NA	few	TRBJ2-2	18	TGTGCCTGGAGTGTACCGAGGTCTCAACTAGCTTACACCGGGGAGCTGTTTTTT	CAWSVPRSQLAYTGELFF
TRBV12-3/TRBV12-4	NA	few	TRBJ2-3	14	TGTGCCAGCAGTTTGGCCAGAGGGGAAGATACGCAGTATTTT	CASSLARGEDTQYF
TRBV3-1	NA	few	TRBJ2-2	15	TGTGCCAGCAGCCTCATGACAGGGAGGTCCGGGGAGCTGTTTTTT	CASSLMTGRSGELFF
TRBV7-2	NA	many	TRBJ2-3	13	TGTGCCAGCAGCTTCCTCCCGGGGGATACGCAGTATTTT	CASSFLPGDTQYF
TRBV6-5	TRBD1	once	TRBJ2-6	18	TGTGCCAGCAGTTACTCTTGGACAGGGGATGCTGGGGCCAACGTCCTGACTTTC	CASSYSWTGDAGANVLTF
TRBV7-9	TRBD1	few	TRBJ1-2	13	TGTGCCAGCAGCCTGGGACAGGCTGATGGCTACACCTTC	CASSLGQADGYTF
TRBV2	TRBD1	NA	TRBJ1-2	12	TGTGCTAACAGGGGGGCCAACTATGGCTACACCTTC	CANRGANYGYTF